This T cell receptor beta chain was captured by sequencing in a study of cytomegalovirus exposure and HLA in healthy donors. Using immunoSEQ multiplex PCR, the repertoire was profiled, and TCRdb retains in-frame clones only, with some absent. The sample has 100,000 to 150,000 clones, about nine tenths seen once. This clone occurred once. The antigen remains undetermined. Study observations and caveats: Cytomegalovirus status, reportedly, was diagnosed with high specificity and sensitivity by the classifier. The study listed 150 to 200 cytomegalovirus-associated TCR beta chains.

Donors came from a validation cohort of about 120 subjects, distinct from the first 666-subject cohort. The V end lost 0 bases, the J end lost 4 bases, and 6 bases lay between the germline ends. This CDR3 region has 13 residues. CDR1 ENHRY and CDR2 SYGVKD come from the germline V gene. This rearrangement joins TRBV10-3 to TRBJ2-5, with D hard to call. Sequenced sample: PBMCs. The receptor was isolated from a man aged 25-45 years in good health and CMV-seronegative. This CDR3 is CAISESSLETQYF. The DNA for the CDR3 is TGTGCCATCAGTGAGTCGAGTTTAGAGACCCAGTACTTC.